Each of the 2 T cell receptor beta chains below was sequenced from the same sample in a study of blood T cell repertoires in COVID-19. Generated by immunoSEQ multiplex PCR, the TCRdb table keeps only in-frame clones and is missing some. The sample carries 35,000 to 45,000 clones, roughly 86% recorded once. The material sequenced was peripheral blood. The source of these receptors is a human donor in a cohort sampled during active COVID-19.

V usage is TRBV15 and J usage is TRBJ2-1, with D possibly being TRBD1 (7 bases). This CDR3 has 16 amino acids. The germline gives CDR1 LNHNV, CDR2 YYDKDF (reference sequence). Trimming removed 5 bases at V and 5 bases at J, with 19 bases between. The CDR3 sequence is CATSPRDREVHNEQFF. CDR3 sequence (DNA): TGTGCCACCAGCCCTCGCGACAGGGAGGTCCACAATGAGCAGTTCTTC.

The gene calls are TRBV5-1 and TRBJ2-1, with 10 bases aligning to TRBD2. There are 15 residues in the CDR3. Losses at the gene ends were 2 bases for V and 7 bases for J; bases not matched to a gene: 6. CDR1 and CDR2 from the germline V gene are SGHRS and YFSETQ. DNA of the CDR3: TGCGCCAGCAGCTTTCTAGCGGGGGCGGGTAATGAGCAGTTCTTC. Translated: CASSFLAGAGNEQFF.